The rows below give T cell receptor beta chains drawn from one sample of a study of human T cells and chemical hapten exposure. TCRdb passed the RACE reads through MiXCR, listing each CDR3 protein once. The sample yields 150,000 to 200,000 distinct CDR3 sequences, 30% seen once. Specimen: whole blood, collected in connection with sensitization to the hapten diphenylcyclopropenone (DPC). These receptors were collected from a woman between 25 and 40 years old with alopecia areata. Some clones in this sample may be carry-over from other donors' samples. Both conserved end residues are trimmed from each CDR3. The size field is filled for only some rows; it gives once, few, many or a size class.

clone size: .
J gene: TRBJ1-2
V gene: TRBV29-1
CDR3 protein: SARRGGDNYGYT

clone size: .
J gene: TRBJ2-2
V gene: TRBV11-1
CDR3 protein: ASRSAGRTGELF

clone size: few
J gene: TRBJ2-3
V gene: TRBV4-3
CDR3 protein: ASSQVTPGGTDTQY

clone size: .
J gene: TRBJ2-7
V gene: TRBV28
CDR3 protein: ATELDRDEQY

clone size: few
J gene: TRBJ2-1
V gene: TRBV20-1
CDR3 protein: SARVYQPGQGFYEQF

clone size: .
J gene: TRBJ2-7
V gene: TRBV28
CDR3 protein: ASSLPLDEQY

clone size: .
J gene: TRBJ2-7
V gene: TRBV10-3
CDR3 protein: AITSGQGTYEQY

clone size: .
J gene: TRBJ1-1
V gene: TRBV6-2/TRBV6-3
CDR3 protein: ASIKGGLTTAF

clone size: many
J gene: TRBJ1-5
V gene: TRBV12-3/TRBV12-4
CDR3 protein: ASSLMVQPQH

clone size: .
J gene: TRBJ1-2
V gene: TRBV2
CDR3 protein: ASSRTGNANYGYT

clone size: .
J gene: TRBJ1-1
V gene: TRBV11-3
CDR3 protein: ASSLVTGAEAF

clone size: .
J gene: TRBJ2-7
V gene: TRBV5-1
CDR3 protein: ASSQGTGGNYEQY

clone size: few
J gene: TRBJ1-1
V gene: TRBV27
CDR3 protein: ASSFRGRIAEAF

clone size: few
J gene: TRBJ2-7
V gene: TRBV4-3
CDR3 protein: ASSQGTAAYEQY

clone size: few
J gene: TRBJ2-1
V gene: TRBV11-3
CDR3 protein: ASSLGGTSNEQF

clone size: .
J gene: TRBJ2-1
V gene: TRBV20-1
CDR3 protein: SADNIVSSYNEQF

clone size: few
J gene: TRBJ2-1
V gene: TRBV5-1
CDR3 protein: ASSLEGTVGEQF

clone size: .
J gene: TRBJ2-5
V gene: TRBV9
CDR3 protein: ASSVMGEREETQY

clone size: .
J gene: TRBJ2-7
V gene: TRBV18
CDR3 protein: ASSGTGVSYEQY

clone size: .
J gene: TRBJ1-2
V gene: TRBV4-2
CDR3 protein: ASSQDAGGVVGYT

clone size: .
J gene: TRBJ1-1
V gene: TRBV30
CDR3 protein: AWSVYHTEAF

clone size: .
J gene: TRBJ1-1
V gene: TRBV6-5
CDR3 protein: ASSYSTVTQNTEAF

clone size: few
J gene: TRBJ1-4
V gene: TRBV28
CDR3 protein: ASSSSSRELF

clone size: .
J gene: TRBJ2-7
V gene: TRBV7-2
CDR3 protein: ASSSQAGPLASEQY

clone size: .
J gene: TRBJ1-6
V gene: TRBV28
CDR3 protein: ASSSQGANSPLH

clone size: .
J gene: TRBJ2-1
V gene: TRBV7-9
CDR3 protein: ASGGRGSSYNEQF

clone size: .
J gene: TRBJ1-2
V gene: TRBV5-6
CDR3 protein: ASSLIDRGTLNYGYT

clone size: many
J gene: TRBJ1-3
V gene: TRBV20-1
CDR3 protein: SANSVSGNTIY

clone size: .
J gene: TRBJ1-6
V gene: TRBV3-1
CDR3 protein: ASSQNTGDNSPLH

clone size: once
J gene: TRBJ2-2
V gene: TRBV28
CDR3 protein: ASRAHTGNTGELF

clone size: .
J gene: TRBJ1-6
V gene: TRBV10-3
CDR3 protein: AISDGPPARSPLH

clone size: few
J gene: TRBJ2-1
V gene: TRBV7-3
CDR3 protein: ASSLIVGRYNEQF

clone size: few
J gene: TRBJ1-1
V gene: TRBV12-5
CDR3 protein: ASGLHHKGDTEAF

clone size: few
J gene: TRBJ2-1
V gene: TRBV7-2
CDR3 protein: ASTSDRNGDEQF

clone size: .
J gene: TRBJ2-7
V gene: TRBV29-1
CDR3 protein: SASGTSGSYEQY

clone size: .
J gene: TRBJ2-1
V gene: TRBV29-1
CDR3 protein: SVEDNSGRTNEQF

clone size: few
J gene: TRBJ1-1
V gene: TRBV20-1
CDR3 protein: SAKGKRAEAF

clone size: .
J gene: TRBJ1-2
V gene: TRBV29-1
CDR3 protein: SVQEYRDGYT

clone size: few
J gene: TRBJ2-7
V gene: TRBV6-6
CDR3 protein: ASRPGTGFFYEQY

clone size: many
J gene: TRBJ2-1
V gene: TRBV6-5
CDR3 protein: ASSILGQGAGEQF

clone size: .
J gene: TRBJ2-4
V gene: TRBV29-1
CDR3 protein: SVDTGNIQY

clone size: .
J gene: TRBJ1-1
V gene: TRBV11-3
CDR3 protein: ASTLEGLNWNTEAF

clone size: .
J gene: TRBJ2-5
V gene: TRBV6-1
CDR3 protein: ASSEGGSGLETQY

clone size: .
J gene: TRBJ2-7
V gene: TRBV6-2/TRBV6-3
CDR3 protein: ASSTLVGDRSSYEQY

clone size: .
J gene: TRBJ2-1
V gene: TRBV10-3
CDR3 protein: AIMTNEGNEQF

clone size: .
J gene: TRBJ1-1
V gene: TRBV28
CDR3 protein: ASKDSRAEAF

clone size: few
J gene: TRBJ1-1
V gene: TRBV6-1
CDR3 protein: ASSELDSRNTEAF

clone size: .
J gene: TRBJ2-1
V gene: TRBV5-6
CDR3 protein: ASSSSDYNEQF

clone size: few
J gene: TRBJ2-5
V gene: TRBV27
CDR3 protein: ASGKGLAGETQY

clone size: few
J gene: TRBJ2-7
V gene: TRBV4-3
CDR3 protein: ASSRASGGAYEQY